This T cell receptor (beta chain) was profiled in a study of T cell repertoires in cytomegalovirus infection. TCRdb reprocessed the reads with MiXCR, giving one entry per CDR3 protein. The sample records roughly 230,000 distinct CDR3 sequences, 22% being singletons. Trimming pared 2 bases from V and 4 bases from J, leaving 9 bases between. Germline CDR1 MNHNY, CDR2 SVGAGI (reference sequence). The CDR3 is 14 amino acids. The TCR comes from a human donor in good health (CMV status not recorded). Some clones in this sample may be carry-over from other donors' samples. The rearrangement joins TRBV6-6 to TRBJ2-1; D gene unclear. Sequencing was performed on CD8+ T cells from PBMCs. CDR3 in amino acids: CASSYLLNYNEQFF. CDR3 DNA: TGTGCCAGCAGTTACCTTCTTAATTACAATGAGCAGTTCTTC.